This note documents a single T cell receptor (beta chain) sequence. In its sample, this clonotype was seen many times. No antigen is known for it. No much larger clone is present one base from it, and per-base qualities are unavailable. In the paper's terms, the time point label means: newly diagnosed GD, antithyroid drugs for less than 3 months. For both TCR sequencing and RNA sequencing, RNA was extracted from PBMCs in TRIzol. The diagnosis of Graves' disease was made according to American Thyroid Association guidelines. Recruitment of patients was carried out at an endocrinology department in Xi'an, China. Each patient gave around 9.2 milliliters of peripheral blood, collected in an EDTA anticoagulant tube. Ficoll Paque Plus density gradient separation was used to isolate PBMCs, and no further T cell sorting was performed. An Agilent 2100 Bioanalyzer and agarose gel were used to check RNA quality, while a NanoDrop 2000 measured RNA concentration.

The data derive from a study of regulatory T cells in long-lasting Graves disease (dated by TCRdb to the early 2020s). In terms of the full investigation: Antithyroid drugs had been taken for less than 3 months by newly diagnosed Graves' disease patients. Patients with persistent Graves' disease were compared with patients with newly diagnosed Graves' disease using TCR sequencing and RNA sequencing of peripheral blood. The study was registered as a clinical trial and conducted in China. A total of roughly 33 samples were covered by TCR sequencing, comprising approximately 13 persistent and 20 or so newly diagnosed Graves' disease patients. What the authors observed across the whole study: Patients with persistent disease shared more public clonotypes (roughly 2,900) than newly diagnosed patients did (nearly 1,000). Preferential use of TRBV28, TRBJ1-2 and TRBJ2-5 was observed in persistent disease, whereas TRBV20-1 and TRBJ2-1 were favored in newly diagnosed disease. Persistent Graves' disease patients showed lower TCR Shannon entropy and fewer highly expanded clones than newly diagnosed patients, suggesting clonal expansion. Peripheral blood alone was examined, since thyroid tissue, which constituted the primary lesion, could not be accessed. The authors noted that the small sample size was a limitation that may lower accuracy. Sequencing and analysis were restricted to the TCR beta chain.

Library preparation was by multiplex PCR. Sequencing was performed on an Illumina HiSeq 4000. To build TCR beta libraries, CDR3 regions were amplified by Arm-PCR using iRepertoire HTBI primers. PCR products were gel purified before sequencing. In the source study's methods: Across samples, around 62 TRBV and roughly 13 TRBJ segments were identified and used for gene usage analysis of CDR3 amino acid clonotypes. COPE and FqMerger were used to merge the filtered high-quality paired reads into contigs. BLAST was used to align contigs to IMGT TRBV, TRBD and TRBJ reference genes, and CDR3 was defined according to IMGT. Highly expanded clones were defined as clonotypes with a frequency above 0.1%. Repertoire diversity was measured by Shannon entropy, and V-J evenness by the Gini coefficient. A clonotype was considered public if more than one individual shared it. The public reads were run again by TCRdb, first through fastp at Q25 and then through MiXCR, and only productive beta chains were kept. Every distinct CDR3 protein forms one entry, paired with its most common genes and DNA. For this entry, the V and J calls and clone size follow TCRdb and not the study's own pipeline. The table for this sample lists approximately 350,000 distinct CDR3 sequences; about 16% of them were counted only once. Roughly a fifth of the sample comes from the top ten.

V is cut by 8 bases and J by 2 bases, and the space between the germline ends is 10 bases. The CDR3 measures 13 amino acids from cysteine to phenylalanine. Of all the DNA, just the CDR3 is kept, 39 bases in frame from base 1. For CDR1 and CDR2, the germline V gene lists MNHEY and SVGEGT. Another study also made use of these data, one on T cells in Graves' hyperthyroidism and ophthalmopathy. The second paper states: Stable Graves' hyperthyroidism was defined as the absence of progression to ophthalmopathy over 18 months of follow-up. The hyperthyroidism patients were between 18 and 65 years old and newly diagnosed, with a disease duration of less than 2 months. Patients with uncontrolled infections, other autoimmune diseases, pregnancy or lactation were excluded. Clinical symptoms, serum thyroxine and TRAb, thyroid ultrasound, and orbital computed tomography formed the basis for the diagnoses. For the first round of RT-PCR on the TCR CDR3, the HTBI primer set was used together with the Qiagen OneStep RT-PCR kit. Most expanded thyroid clonotypes (frequency above 0.001) were also found in blood, which suggests that blood repertoires may mirror thyroid immune responses. A 13 V-J signature model separated ophthalmopathy from stable hyperthyroidism, with 87.88% sensitivity and 81.08% specificity in cross-validation and 80%/75% in testing. In validation, the model predicted progression to ophthalmopathy a median of approximately 6.3 months before onset, with 70% to 71% sensitivity and nearly 75% specificity. To identify distinguishing TCR V-J signatures, a discovery cohort of 95 to 100 patients was used, comprising 43 with Graves' ophthalmopathy and around 57 with stable Graves' hyperthyroidism. Prospective prediction of ophthalmopathy was tested in an independent validation cohort of approximately 19 hyperthyroidism patients and 17 patients who later progressed to ophthalmopathy. The roughly 100 discovery patients were randomly split 7:3 into training and test sets. In about 6 Graves' hyperthyroidism patients, the study also compared T-cell repertoires from thyroid tissue with T-cell repertoires from blood. After sampling, hyperthyroidism patients received methimazole starting at 30 mg daily, and ophthalmopathy patients received high-dose intravenous methylprednisolone. The libraries were constructed in a second round of multiplex PCR and then size-selected and purified. Paired-end sequencing of the libraries was performed with 100 bp reads on an Illumina HiSeq2000. SOAPnuke was used to process the raw data, with reads discarded if the reads contained adapters or uncalled bases, had a mean Phred below 15, or lacked an exact constant-primer or identifier match. High-quality paired reads were merged using COPE v1.2.5, and each unique nucleotide sequence was defined as a clonotype. Clonotypes were aligned to IMGT TRBV, TRBD and TRBJ reference segments using MiTCR v1.1. The analysis included only V-J combinations with a frequency above 0.0001, which together covered around 99% of the repertoires. A TCS score was defined as the ratio of F50 (clonal expansion) to E x V (chaos), with BLOSUM62-based TCRdist applied between CDR3 peptides within each V-J. Welch's t-statistics and random forest reduced 500 to 650 V-J features to about 13, which were used in a naive Bayes classifier (R e1071). No statistical method was used to set the sample size in advance, and investigators knew the group allocation. The paper describes TCR Vbeta CDR3 sequencing of 120 to 150 peripheral blood samples, made up of 43 ophthalmopathy patients, roughly 75 hyperthyroidism patients and roughly 17 progressor patients.

The clonotype comes from a woman aged 18-35 years with Graves disease. Donor details come from another sample of the same person, matched by shared clones. The sequence joins TRBV6-2 or TRBV6-3 to TRBJ2-1, and possibly TRBD2, on 5 matching bases. This material consisted of peripheral blood mononuclear cells (PBMCs), taken at new diagnosis, from a patient treated with antithyroid drugs. The nucleotide sequence is given as TGTGCCAGCGTAAGGACTGCCTACAATGAGCAGTTCTTC. This encodes CASVRTAYNEQFF.